Described below is a single T cell receptor (beta chain) sequence and its context. Its target is not known. These data come from a study of T cell responses to AZD1222 COVID-19 vaccine. Study-wide results and limits: Donor demographics were predominantly white British with a female majority; clonal diversity may be underestimated. Nearly half of spike-specific TCRs reportedly target unmutated variant regions. Increased Spike-specific TCR breadth and depth were observed after two AZD1222 doses. Only a handful of AZD1222 recipients tested seropositive at baseline.

CDR1 is MNHEY, CDR2 SVGAGI, per germline. The CDR3 sequence is 14 residues long. V was clipped by 7 bases and J by 1 base, with 14 bases between them. Sequencing used immunoSEQ multiplex PCR; TCRdb keeps in-frame clones, though not all of them. The data hold 35,000 to 50,000 clones, with just under 80% observed a single time. The starting material was peripheral blood, obtained 28 days after the second dose of the MenACWY control vaccine. This receptor was obtained from an adult who received the MenACWY meningococcal vaccine as a control. V and J are TRBV6-5 and TRBJ2-7; D tentatively fits TRBD1 or TRBD2 (6 bases each). The DNA for the CDR3 is TGTGCCAGCATTGGGGGGCGGACGTCCTACGAGCAGTACTTC. Protein product: CASIGGRTSYEQYF.